The 24 T cell receptor beta chains below come from one sample, sequenced in a study of blood T cells in healthy people across ages. Next came a second PCR, run for about 7 to 12 cycles, which used a sample-barcoded 5' primer along with a J-beta primer mix. TCRdb itself ran the 5' RACE reads through MiXCR, one entry per CDR3 protein. The sample lists about 780,000 distinct CDR3 sequences; 55% to 65% were seen once. Source material: blood. These receptor sequences come from a young man in good health.

V gene TRBV5-1 combines with J gene TRBJ2-7; D may correspond to TRBD1 or TRBD2 (6 bases each). The J call may be faulty, since TRBJ2-5 better matches the DNA end. The CDR3 spans 17 residues. Germline V lookup: CDR1 SGHRS, CDR2 YFSETQ. The CDR3 reads CASSILGQLGSGETQYF. The DNA for the CDR3 is TGCGCCAGCAGCATACTAGGACAGCTCGGTAGCGGAGAGACCCAGTACTTC.

This clonotype appeared once. The chain is built from TRBV7-9 and TRBJ2-3; the D gene is possibly TRBD1 (6 bases). The germline V and J ends were trimmed by 7 bases and 4 bases, with 24 bases remaining between them. This CDR3 is 17 amino acids long. CDR1 is SEHNR and CDR2 is FQNEAQ in the germline V gene (reference sequence). The CDR3 spells CASTDTRTVQASDTQYF. Written as DNA, the CDR3 is TGTGCCAGCACCGACACCCGGACAGTTCAGGCGTCAGATACGCAGTATTTT.

V is TRBV14 and J is TRBJ2-6; D is undetermined. Trimming pared 4 bases from V and 0 bases from J, leaving 13 bases between. Germline V gives CDR1 SGHDN, CDR2 FVKESK. The CDR3 totals 17 residues. The CDR3 DNA reads as TGTGCCAGCAGCCCGCACCTATTGAGCTCTGGGGCCAACGTCCTGACTTTC. Encoded protein: CASSPHLLSSGANVLTF.

This sequence joins TRBV4-3 and TRBJ2-3; D is ambiguous. The ends were cut back, 4 bases at V and 3 bases at J, with 11 bases in the middle. From germline, CDR1 is LGHNA and CDR2 YSLEER. The CDR3 has 14 amino acids. The CDR3 is CASSPESLTDTQYF. The CDR3 DNA reads as TGCGCCAGCAGCCCGGAGAGCCTTACAGATACGCAGTATTTT.

The V gene is TRBV9, the J gene TRBJ1-1, with D uncertain. Per germline, CDR1 SGDLS and CDR2 YYNGEE. V gave up 3 bases and J gave up 5 bases, with 17 bases separating them. The CDR3 consists of 15 residues. The DNA of the CDR3 is TGTGCCAGCAGCGCCAATCCTAAAGGGAGGACTGAAGCTTTCTTT. Protein: CASSANPKGRTEAFF.

V usage is TRBV28 and J usage is TRBJ2-7, with D uncertain. Germline CDR1 MDHEN, CDR2 SYDVKM. The V end lost 2 bases, the J end lost 0 bases, and 17 bases lay between the germline ends. CDR3 length: 17 amino acids. CDR3 sequence reads: CASSLTPSHSPSYEQYF. Here the CDR3 DNA reads TGTGCCAGCAGTTTAACTCCCTCGCACAGTCCCTCCTACGAGCAGTACTTC. The complete variable domain, with remaining parts taken from reference TRBV28 and TRBJ2-7, reads DVKVTQSSRYLVKRTGEKVFLECVQDMDHENMFWYRQDPGLGLRLIYFSYDVKMKEKGDIPEGYSVSREKKERFSLILESASTNQTSMYLCASSLTPSHSPSYEQYFGPGTRLTVT.

Ten or more counts support this clonotype. The V gene is TRBV4-3, the J gene TRBJ1-4; unclear D gene. Germline V gene sequence: CDR1 LGHNA, CDR2 YSLEER. This CDR3 region has 16 residues. The V and J ends lost 0 bases and 7 bases respectively, with 15 bases between them. CDR3 amino acids: CASSQEGNRRGEKLFF. DNA of the CDR3: TGCGCCAGCAGCCAAGAGGGGAACCGGCGGGGTGAAAAACTGTTTTTT.

This clonotype has a handful of counts. The chain couples TRBV4-2 to TRBJ2-1, with D possibly matching TRBD2 (6 bases). Trimming removed 3 bases at V and 4 bases at J, with 19 bases between. This CDR3 has 17 amino acids. CDR1 and CDR2 from the germline V gene are LGHNA and YNFKEQ. The CDR3 sequence: CASSQVSGTLAYNEQFF. The CDR3 bases are TGTGCCAGCAGCCAGGTATCCGGGACTCTCGCGTACAATGAGCAGTTCTTC.

The genes are TRBV6-2 or TRBV6-3 and TRBJ1-1; D remains ambiguous. Trimming removed 2 bases from V and 2 bases from J, with 9 bases in between. Germline lookup yields CDR1 MNHEY and CDR2 SVGEGT. The CDR3 is made up of 14 amino acids. The CDR3 protein is CASSYTPANTEAFF. The CDR3 DNA reads as TGTGCCAGCAGTTACACCCCGGCAAACACTGAAGCTTTCTTT.

The chain carries TRBV20-1 and TRBJ2-7; D remains ambiguous. With 4 bases removed from V and 2 bases from J, the gap between germline ends came to 12 bases. The CDR3 covers 13 residues. Per germline, CDR1 DFQATT and CDR2 SNEGSKA (reference sequence). CDR3 sequence (DNA): TGCAGTGCTACCGGACCGCCGGCCTACGAGCAGTACTTC. It codes for CSATGPPAYEQYF.

V is TRBV20-1 and J is TRBJ2-3; TRBD1 agrees at 7 bases. The ends lost 1 base at V and 1 base at J; junction bases unmatched: 5. In germline, CDR1 is DFQATT, CDR2 SNEGSKA (reference sequence). CDR3 size: 15 residues. CDR3 amino acids: CSARGGQGGTDTQYF. In DNA form, the CDR3 reads TGCAGTGCTAGAGGAGGGCAGGGGGGCACAGATACGCAGTATTTT.

V usage is TRBV10-3 and J usage is TRBJ2-5; TRBD2 matches 11 bases. V gave up 10 bases and J gave up 4 bases; unmatched junction bases: 5. CDR3 length: 13 amino acids. Germline CDR1 ENHRY, CDR2 SYGVKD. The CDR3 sequence is CANLAGGGETQYF. The CDR3 nucleotides are TGTGCCAATCTAGCGGGGGGCGGAGAGACCCAGTACTTC.

This chain connects TRBV29-1 to TRBJ2-1; no clear D. Judging by the DNA end, TRBJ2-7 fits better; the J call may be wrong. CDR1 and CDR2 (germline): SQVTM, ANQGSEA. CDR3 length: 15 amino acids. The CDR3 spells CSVDWLDDTYYEQYF. Written as DNA, the CDR3 is TGCAGCGTTGATTGGCTGGACGACACCTATTACGAGCAGTACTTC.

The V gene is TRBV4-3, the J gene TRBJ2-7; D perhaps matches TRBD1 (7 bases). In germline, CDR1 is LGHNA, CDR2 YSLEER. There are 17 residues in the CDR3. Trimming shortened V by 0 bases and J by 6 bases, and 21 bases separated the two germline ends. This chain's CDR3 is CASSQDPGAGGPSEQYF. In nucleotides, the CDR3 is TGCGCCAGCAGCCAAGACCCGGGGGCAGGGGGTCCCTCCGAGCAGTACTTC.

This chain links TRBV4-2 with TRBJ2-1, with 15 bases fitting TRBD2. The CDR3 spans 19 residues. The V gene's germline CDR1 is LGHNA and CDR2 YNFKEQ. After removal of 1 base from V and 7 bases from J, the junction contained 11 bases not matched to a gene. CDR3 DNA sequence: TGTGCCAGCAGCCAAGTGGGACTAGCGGGGGGCCTGGGCGGGAATGAGCAGTTCTTC. Amino acid sequence: CASSQVGLAGGLGGNEQFF.

The chain employs TRBV4-3 and TRBJ2-7; unclear D gene. The germline V and J ends were trimmed by 0 bases and 1 base, with 10 bases remaining between them. The CDR3 runs 15 residues. The germline V gene encodes CDR1 LGHNA and CDR2 YSLEER. CDR3 bases: TGCGCCAGCAGCCAAGATCGATTGGGGTCCTACGAGCAGTACTTC. It yields the protein CASSQDRLGSYEQYF.

This clonotype appeared a single time. V gene TRBV12-3 or TRBV12-4 combines with J gene TRBJ2-5; 10 bases fit TRBD1. The tail of the sequence fits TRBJ2-7 better, so the J call may be wrong. This CDR3 is built from 12 residues. In DNA form, the CDR3 reads TGTGCCAGCACAGGACAGGGGGACGAGCAGTACTTC. As protein: CASTGQGDEQYF.

The gene calls are TRBV13 and TRBJ1-1, with D possibly being TRBD1 (5 bases). CDR1 is PRHDT and CDR2 is FYEKMQ in the germline V gene (reference sequence). Trimming took 4 bases from V and 2 from J, leaving 14 bases between them. The CDR3 covers 15 residues. The CDR3 region is CASSSDPGTNTEAFF. CDR3 nucleotide sequence: TGTGCCAGCAGCTCCGACCCCGGGACCAACACTGAAGCTTTCTTT.

The rearrangement links TRBV12-3 or TRBV12-4 to TRBJ2-4, with D perhaps matching TRBD2 (6 bases). V was trimmed by 6 bases and J by 6 bases, leaving 21 bases between them. CDR3 length equals 16 residues. This chain's CDR3 is CASSDRLDYNRNIQYF. CDR3 sequence (DNA): TGTGCCAGCAGCGATAGACTAGACTATAACAGAAACATTCAGTACTTC.

Comment on this clonotype: A junction end diverges from the germline sequence, so it may reflect a read error. V usage is TRBV4-2 and J usage is TRBJ2-3, with 8 bases fitting TRBD2. The CDR3 has 16 residues. CDR1 and CDR2 (germline): LGHNA, YNFKEQ. CDR3 bases: TGTGCCGGCAGCCAAGATGCGGGGGGCAAGCCAGATACGCAGTATTTT. Translating it yields CAGSQDAGGKPDTQYF.

The CDR3 region is CASSRTNLQGGYEQYF. DNA for the CDR3: TGTGCCAGCAGCAGAACCAACCTACAAGGGGGCTACGAGCAGTACTTC. The chain combines TRBV7-9 with TRBJ2-7; a weak D match, TRBD1 (6 bases). Looked up from germline, CDR1 is SEHNR and CDR2 is FQNEAQ (reference sequence). V shed 5 bases and J shed 3 bases, with 20 bases lying between them. The CDR3 totals 16 residues.

This chain uses TRBV27 with TRBJ1-5; no firm D call. The CDR3 is made up of 15 amino acids. Germline CDR1 is MNHEY and CDR2 is SMNVEV (reference sequence). The germline V and J ends were trimmed by 3 bases and 3 bases, with 12 bases remaining between them. CDR3 coding DNA: TGTGCCAGCAGTTTCCTGGGCTCTGCCAATCAGCCCCAGCATTTT. Amino acids: CASSFLGSANQPQHF.

The chain joins TRBV15 to TRBJ2-3; TRBD1 or TRBD2 may be the D gene (7 bases each). CDR3 length: 15 residues. Germline CDR1 reads LNHNV; CDR2 reads YYDKDF (reference sequence). V was clipped by 4 bases and J by 5 bases, with 16 bases between them. CDR3 sequence (DNA): TGTGCCACCAGCACCAGGGGGGGTCGCAGAGATACGCAGTATTTT. It is translated as CATSTRGGRRDTQYF.

This clonotype was observed a few times. CDR3 amino acids: CASSRGANTEAFF. For the CDR3, the DNA is TGTGCCAGCAGTCGGGGGGCGAACACTGAAGCTTTCTTT. The J gene is TRBJ1-1, the V gene TRBV12-3 or TRBV12-4, with D perhaps matching TRBD1 (6 bases). CDR3 length: 13 residues. Trimming cost V 5 bases and J 1 base, with 8 bases left between them.